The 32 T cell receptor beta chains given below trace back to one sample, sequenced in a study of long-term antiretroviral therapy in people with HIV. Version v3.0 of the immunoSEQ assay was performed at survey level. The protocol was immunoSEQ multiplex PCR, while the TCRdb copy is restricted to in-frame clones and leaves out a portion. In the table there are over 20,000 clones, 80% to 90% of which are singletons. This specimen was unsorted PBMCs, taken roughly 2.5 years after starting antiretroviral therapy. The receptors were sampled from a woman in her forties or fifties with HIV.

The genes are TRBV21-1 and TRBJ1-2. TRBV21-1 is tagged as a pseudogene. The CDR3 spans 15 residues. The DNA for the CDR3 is TGTGCCAGCAGCAAAGGGGGGGGGCGTTTAGCTGGCTACACCTTC. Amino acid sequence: CASSKGGGRLAGYTF.

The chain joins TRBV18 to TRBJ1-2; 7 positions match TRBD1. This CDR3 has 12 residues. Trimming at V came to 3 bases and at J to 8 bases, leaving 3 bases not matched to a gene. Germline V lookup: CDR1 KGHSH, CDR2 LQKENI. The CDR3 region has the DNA TGTGCCAGCTCACCGCAGGGGGACGGCTACACCTTC. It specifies CASSPQGDGYTF.

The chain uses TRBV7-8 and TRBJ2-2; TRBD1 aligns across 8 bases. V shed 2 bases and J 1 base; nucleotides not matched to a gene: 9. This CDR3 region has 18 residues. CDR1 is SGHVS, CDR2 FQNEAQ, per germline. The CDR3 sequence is CASSLMRTGTMNTGELFF. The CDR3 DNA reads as TGTGCCAGCAGCTTAATGAGGACAGGGACCATGAACACCGGGGAGCTGTTTTTT.

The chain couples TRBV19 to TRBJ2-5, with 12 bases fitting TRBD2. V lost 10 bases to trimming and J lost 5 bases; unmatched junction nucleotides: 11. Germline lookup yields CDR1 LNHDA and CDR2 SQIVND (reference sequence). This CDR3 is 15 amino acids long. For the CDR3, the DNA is TGTGCCACCTCCTCAAGGACTAGCGGGAAGGAGACCCAGTACTTC. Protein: CATSSRTSGKETQYF.

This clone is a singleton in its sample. CDR3 protein: CAISESGVDTQYF. The CDR3 region has the DNA TGTGCCATCAGTGAGTCGGGGGTAGATACGCAGTATTTT. V is TRBV10-3 and J is TRBJ2-3; possibly TRBD1 or TRBD2 for D (5 bases each). CDR1 and CDR2 from the germline V gene are ENHRY and SYGVKD. The CDR3 has 13 residues. V was clipped by 0 bases and J by 5 bases, with 6 bases between them.

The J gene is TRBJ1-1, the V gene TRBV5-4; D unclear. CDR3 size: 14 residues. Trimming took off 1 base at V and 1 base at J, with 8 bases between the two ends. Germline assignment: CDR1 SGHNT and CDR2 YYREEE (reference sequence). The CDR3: CASSLRGANTEAFF. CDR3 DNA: TGTGCCAGCAGCTTGCGAGGCGCGAACACTGAAGCTTTCTTT. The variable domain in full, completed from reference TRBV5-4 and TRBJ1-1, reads ETGVTQSPTHLIKTRGQQVTLRCSSQSGHNTVSWYQQALGQGPQFIFQYYREEENGRGNFPPRFSGLQFPNYSSELNVNALELDDSALYLCASSLRGANTEAFFGQGTRLTVV.

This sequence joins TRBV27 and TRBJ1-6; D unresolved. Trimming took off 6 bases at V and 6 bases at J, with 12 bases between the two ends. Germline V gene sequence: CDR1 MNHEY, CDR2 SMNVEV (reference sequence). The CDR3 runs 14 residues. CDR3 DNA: TGTGCCAGCAGCTCGGGCGTTGCTAATTCACCCCTCCACTTT. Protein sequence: CASSSGVANSPLHF.

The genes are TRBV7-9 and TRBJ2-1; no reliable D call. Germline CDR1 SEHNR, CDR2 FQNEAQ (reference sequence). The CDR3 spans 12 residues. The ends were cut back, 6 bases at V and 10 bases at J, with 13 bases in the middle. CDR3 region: CASRETDIEQFF. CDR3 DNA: TGTGCCAGCAGGGAGACCGACATAGAGCAGTTCTTC.

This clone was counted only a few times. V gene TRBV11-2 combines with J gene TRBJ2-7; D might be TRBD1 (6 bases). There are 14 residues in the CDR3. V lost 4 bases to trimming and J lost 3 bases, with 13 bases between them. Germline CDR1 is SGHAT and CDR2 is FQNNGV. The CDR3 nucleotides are TGTGCCAGCAGCTCCCTGGACAGTTTCTACGAGCAGTACTTC. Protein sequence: CASSSLDSFYEQYF. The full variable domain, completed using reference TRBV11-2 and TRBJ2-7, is EAGVAQSPRYKIIEKRQSVAFWCNPISGHATLYWYQQILGQGPKLLIQFQNNGVVDDSQLPKDRFSAERLKGVDSTLKIQPAKLEDSAVYLCASSSLDSFYEQYFGPGTRLTVT.

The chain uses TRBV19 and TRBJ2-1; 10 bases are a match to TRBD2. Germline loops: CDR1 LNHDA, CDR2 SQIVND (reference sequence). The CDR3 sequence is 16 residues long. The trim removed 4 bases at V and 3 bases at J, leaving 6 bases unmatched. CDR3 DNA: TGTGCCAGTAGTACGTCTAGCGGGAGTTTCTACAATGAGCAGTTCTTC. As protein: CASSTSSGSFYNEQFF.

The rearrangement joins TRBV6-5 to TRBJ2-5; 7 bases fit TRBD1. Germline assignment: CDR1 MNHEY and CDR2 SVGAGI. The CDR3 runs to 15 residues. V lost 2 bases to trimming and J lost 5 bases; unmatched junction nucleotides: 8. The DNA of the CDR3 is TGTGCCAGCAGTTACAAGACAGGGTTGGGTGAGACCCAGTACTTC. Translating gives CASSYKTGLGETQYF.

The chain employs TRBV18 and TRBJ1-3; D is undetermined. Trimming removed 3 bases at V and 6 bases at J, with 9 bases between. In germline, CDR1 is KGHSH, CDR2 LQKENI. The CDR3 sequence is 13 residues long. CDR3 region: CASSPDLENTIYF. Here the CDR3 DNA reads TGTGCCAGCTCACCCGATCTGGAAAACACCATATATTTT. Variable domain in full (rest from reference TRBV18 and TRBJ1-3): NAGVMQNPRHLVRRRGQEARLRCSPMKGHSHVYWYRQLPEEGLKFMVYLQKENIIDESGMPKERFSAEFPKEGPSILRIQQVVRGDSAAYFCASSPDLENTIYFGEGSWLTVV.

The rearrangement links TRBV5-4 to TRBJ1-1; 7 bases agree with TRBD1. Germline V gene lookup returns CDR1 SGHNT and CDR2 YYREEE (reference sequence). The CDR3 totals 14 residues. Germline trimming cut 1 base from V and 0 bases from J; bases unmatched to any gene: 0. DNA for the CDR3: TGTGCCAGCAGCTTGACAGGGGTGAACACTGAAGCTTTCTTT. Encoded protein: CASSLTGVNTEAFF.

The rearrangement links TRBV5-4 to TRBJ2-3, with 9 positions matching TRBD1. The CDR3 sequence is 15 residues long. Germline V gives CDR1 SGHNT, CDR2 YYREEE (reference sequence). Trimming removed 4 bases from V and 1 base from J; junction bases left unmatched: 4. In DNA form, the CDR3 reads TGTGCCAGCAGCGGGGACAGGGTAGGCACAGATACGCAGTATTTT. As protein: CASSGDRVGTDTQYF.

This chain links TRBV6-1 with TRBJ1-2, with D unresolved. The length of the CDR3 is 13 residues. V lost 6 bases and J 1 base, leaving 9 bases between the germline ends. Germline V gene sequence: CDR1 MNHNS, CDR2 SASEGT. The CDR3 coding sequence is TGTGCCAGCAGGGACGGTATTAACTATGGCTACACCTTC. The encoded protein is CASRDGINYGYTF.

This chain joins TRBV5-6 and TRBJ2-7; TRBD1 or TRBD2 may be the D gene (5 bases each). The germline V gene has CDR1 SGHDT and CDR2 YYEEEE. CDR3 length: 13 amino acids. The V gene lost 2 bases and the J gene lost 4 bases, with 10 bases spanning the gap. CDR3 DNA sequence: TGTGCCAGCAGCTTTGGGACGGATTACGAGCAGTACTTC. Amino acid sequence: CASSFGTDYEQYF.

CDR3 DNA sequence: TGCGCCAGCAGTCCCGGGACTCCGAGGACGGGGGAGCTGTTTTTT. Encoded protein: CASSPGTPRTGELFF. The chain uses TRBV4-1 and TRBJ2-2; possible D gene TRBD2, 6 bases. The V end lost 6 bases, the J end lost 8 bases, and 19 bases lay between the germline ends. Germline values: CDR1 MGHRA, CDR2 YSYEKL. The CDR3 has 15 amino acids.

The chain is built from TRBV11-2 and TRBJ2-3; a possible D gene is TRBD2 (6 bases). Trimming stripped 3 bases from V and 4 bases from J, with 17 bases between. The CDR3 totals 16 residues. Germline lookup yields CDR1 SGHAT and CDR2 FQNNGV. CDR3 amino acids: CASSFRLDPQADTQYF. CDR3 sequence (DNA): TGTGCCAGCAGCTTCCGACTAGACCCCCAGGCAGATACGCAGTATTTT.

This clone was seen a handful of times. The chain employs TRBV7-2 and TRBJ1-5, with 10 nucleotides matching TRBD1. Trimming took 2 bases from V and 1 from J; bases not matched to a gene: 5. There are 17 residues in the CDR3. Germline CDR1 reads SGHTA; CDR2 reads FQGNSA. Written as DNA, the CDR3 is TGTGCCAGCAGCTTATTAGACAGGGGGCGAAGCAATCAGCCCCAGCATTTT. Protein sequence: CASSLLDRGRSNQPQHF.

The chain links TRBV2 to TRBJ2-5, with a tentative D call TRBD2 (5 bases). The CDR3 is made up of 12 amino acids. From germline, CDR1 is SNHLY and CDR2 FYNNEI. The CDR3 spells CAGGRLGETQYF. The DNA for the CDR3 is TGTGCTGGCGGGCGGCTCGGGGAGACCCAGTACTTC.

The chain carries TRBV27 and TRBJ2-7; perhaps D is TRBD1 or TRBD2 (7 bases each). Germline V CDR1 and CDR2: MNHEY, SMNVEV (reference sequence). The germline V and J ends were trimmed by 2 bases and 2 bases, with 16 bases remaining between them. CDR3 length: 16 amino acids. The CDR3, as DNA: TGTGCCAGCAGTTTAATTTTGGCAGGGGGGGCCTACGAGCAGTACTTC. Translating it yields CASSLILAGGAYEQYF.

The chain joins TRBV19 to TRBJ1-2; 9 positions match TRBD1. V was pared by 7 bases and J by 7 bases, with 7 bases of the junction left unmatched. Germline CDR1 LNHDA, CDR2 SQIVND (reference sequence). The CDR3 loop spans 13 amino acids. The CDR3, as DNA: TGTGCCAGTAAAGGACAGGGGTCGAGTGGCTACACCTTC. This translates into CASKGQGSSGYTF.

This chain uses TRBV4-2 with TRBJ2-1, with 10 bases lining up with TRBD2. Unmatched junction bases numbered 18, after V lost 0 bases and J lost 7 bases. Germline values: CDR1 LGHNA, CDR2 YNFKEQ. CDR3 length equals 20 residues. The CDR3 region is CASSQDLYPGLAASGNEQFF. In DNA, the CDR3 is TGTGCCAGCAGCCAAGATCTATATCCCGGACTAGCGGCCAGTGGGAATGAGCAGTTCTTC.

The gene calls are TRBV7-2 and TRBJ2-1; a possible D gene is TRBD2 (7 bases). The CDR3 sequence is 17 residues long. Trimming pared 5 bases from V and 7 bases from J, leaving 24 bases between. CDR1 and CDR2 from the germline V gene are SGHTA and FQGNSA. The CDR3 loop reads CASSLFPGAGVGNEQFF. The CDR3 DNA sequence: TGTGCCAGCAGCCTTTTTCCGGGGGCGGGAGTCGGTAATGAGCAGTTCTTC. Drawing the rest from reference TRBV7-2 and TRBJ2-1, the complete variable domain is GAGVSQSPSNKVTEKGKDVELRCDPISGHTALYWYRQSLGQGLEFLIYFQGNSAPDKSGLPSDRFSAERTGGSVSTLTIQRTQQEDSAVYLCASSLFPGAGVGNEQFFGPGTRLTVL.

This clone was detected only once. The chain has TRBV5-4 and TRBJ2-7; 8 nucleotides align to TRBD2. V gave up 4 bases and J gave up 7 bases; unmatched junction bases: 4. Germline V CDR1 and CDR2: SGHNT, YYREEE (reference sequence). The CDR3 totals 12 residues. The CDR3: CASSAPSGEQYF. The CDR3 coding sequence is TGTGCCAGCAGCGCTCCTAGCGGGGAGCAGTACTTC. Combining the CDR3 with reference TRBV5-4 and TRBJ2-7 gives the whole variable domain ETGVTQSPTHLIKTRGQQVTLRCSSQSGHNTVSWYQQALGQGPQFIFQYYREEENGRGNFPPRFSGLQFPNYSSELNVNALELDDSALYLCASSAPSGEQYFGPGTRLTVT.

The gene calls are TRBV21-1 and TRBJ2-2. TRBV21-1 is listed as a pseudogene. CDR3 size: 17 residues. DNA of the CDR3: TGTGCCAGCAGCAAAGGGAGTCCGGGGCCGAACACCGGGGAGCTGTTTTTT. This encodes CASSKGSPGPNTGELFF.

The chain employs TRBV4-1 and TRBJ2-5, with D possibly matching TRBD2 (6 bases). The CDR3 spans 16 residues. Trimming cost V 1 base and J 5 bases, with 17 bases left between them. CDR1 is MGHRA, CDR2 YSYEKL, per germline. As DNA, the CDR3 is TGCGCCAGCAGCCAAGGGCTAGCGCCTAGTTGGGAGACCCAGTACTTC. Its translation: CASSQGLAPSWETQYF.

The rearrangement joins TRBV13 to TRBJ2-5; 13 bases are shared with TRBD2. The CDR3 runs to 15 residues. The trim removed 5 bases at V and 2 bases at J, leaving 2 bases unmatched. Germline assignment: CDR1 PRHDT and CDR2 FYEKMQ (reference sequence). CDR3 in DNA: TGTGCCAGCAGCCTACTAGCGGGAGGGCAAGAGACCCAGTACTTC. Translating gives CASSLLAGGQETQYF.

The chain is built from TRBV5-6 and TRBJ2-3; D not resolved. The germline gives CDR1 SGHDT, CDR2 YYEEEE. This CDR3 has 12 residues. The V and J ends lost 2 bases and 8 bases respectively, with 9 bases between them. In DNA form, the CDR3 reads TGTGCCAGCAGCTTTGATGTCGCTACGCAGTATTTT. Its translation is CASSFDVATQYF.

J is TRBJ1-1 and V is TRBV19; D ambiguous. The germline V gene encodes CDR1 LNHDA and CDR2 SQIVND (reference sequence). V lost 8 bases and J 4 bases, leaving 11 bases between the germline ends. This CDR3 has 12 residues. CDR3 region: CASRSGITEAFF. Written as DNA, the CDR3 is TGTGCCAGTCGTTCGGGGATCACTGAAGCTTTCTTT.

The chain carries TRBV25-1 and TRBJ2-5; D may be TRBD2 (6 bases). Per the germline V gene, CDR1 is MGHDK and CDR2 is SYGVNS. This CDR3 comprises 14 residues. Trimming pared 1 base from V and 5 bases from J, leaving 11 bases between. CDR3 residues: CASSEFGGIETQYF. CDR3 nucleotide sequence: TGTGCCAGCAGTGAATTCGGAGGGATCGAGACCCAGTACTTC.

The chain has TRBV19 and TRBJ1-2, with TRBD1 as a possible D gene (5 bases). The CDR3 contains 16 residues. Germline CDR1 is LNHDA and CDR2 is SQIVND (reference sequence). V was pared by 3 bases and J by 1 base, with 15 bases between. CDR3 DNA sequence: TGTGCCAGTAGTATGGGGCCCGGTCCCGTTAACTATGGCTACACCTTC. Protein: CASSMGPGPVNYGYTF.